This TCR beta chain was captured by sequencing in a study of cytomegalovirus exposure and HLA in healthy donors. The V and J ends lost 4 bases and 0 bases respectively, with 10 bases between them. Germline CDR1 GTSNPN, CDR2 SVGIG (reference sequence). The CDR3 runs 15 residues. Findings and caveats of the study: About 87% or about 30% of the time was how often most TCR beta V segments were productive, according to an earlier analysis.

On this clone: No antigen is known for it.

The PCR made use of 60 Vbeta and 13 Jbeta primers. Authors' methods: There were about 86 million unique TCR beta chains by a later count, and approximately 10 million of them were shared. The data were produced by immunoSEQ multiplex PCR, yet TCRdb's version contains in-frame clones alone and is incomplete. V and J calls and clone size follow that table, whereas D and trimming were derived from the DNA. The sample consists of roughly 130,000 clones, approximately 78% of them appearing once. This clonotype originated in a human donor in good health. Sequences were obtained from PBMCs. The chain links TRBV30 to TRBJ1-6; D unresolved. The CDR3 DNA reads TGTGCCTGGATCAAATCGAGCTCCTATAATTCACCCCTCCACTTT. It encodes CAWIKSSSYNSPLHF.